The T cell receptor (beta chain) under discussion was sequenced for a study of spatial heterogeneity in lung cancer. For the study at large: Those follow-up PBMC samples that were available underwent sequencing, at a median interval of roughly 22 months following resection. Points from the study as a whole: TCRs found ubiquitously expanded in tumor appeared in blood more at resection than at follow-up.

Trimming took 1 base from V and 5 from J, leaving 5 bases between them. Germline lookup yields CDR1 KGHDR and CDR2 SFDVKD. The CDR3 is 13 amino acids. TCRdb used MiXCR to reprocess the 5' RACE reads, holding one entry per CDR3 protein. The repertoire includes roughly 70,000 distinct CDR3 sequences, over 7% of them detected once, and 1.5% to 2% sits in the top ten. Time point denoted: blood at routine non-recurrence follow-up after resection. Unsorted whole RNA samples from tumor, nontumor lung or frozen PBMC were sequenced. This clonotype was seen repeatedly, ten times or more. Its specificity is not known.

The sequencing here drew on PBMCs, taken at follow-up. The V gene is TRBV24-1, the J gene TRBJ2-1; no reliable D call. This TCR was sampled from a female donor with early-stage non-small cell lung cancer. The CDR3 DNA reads TGTGCCACCAGTGATTTAGATCACAATGAGCAGTTCTTC. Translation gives CATSDLDHNEQFF.